This TCR beta chain was recovered during a study of blood T cell repertoires in COVID-19. Only in-frame clones appear in the TCRdb table, and some are missing; sequencing was by immunoSEQ multiplex PCR. The sample includes about 73,000 clones, 65% to 90% of them seen just once. The CDR3 runs 13 residues. Germline V gene data show CDR1 as ENHRY and CDR2 as SYGVKD. The junction had 3 bases not matched to a gene; V was cut back by 5 bases and J by 4 bases. Input material: peripheral blood. The clonotype was recovered from a woman aged 55 to 70 with acute or convalescent COVID-19. The chain uses TRBV10-3 and TRBJ2-5; 8 bases are shared with TRBD1. The CDR3 reads CAISRTGRETQYF. In DNA form, the CDR3 reads TGTGCCATCAGTCGGACAGGGCGAGAGACCCAGTACTTC.